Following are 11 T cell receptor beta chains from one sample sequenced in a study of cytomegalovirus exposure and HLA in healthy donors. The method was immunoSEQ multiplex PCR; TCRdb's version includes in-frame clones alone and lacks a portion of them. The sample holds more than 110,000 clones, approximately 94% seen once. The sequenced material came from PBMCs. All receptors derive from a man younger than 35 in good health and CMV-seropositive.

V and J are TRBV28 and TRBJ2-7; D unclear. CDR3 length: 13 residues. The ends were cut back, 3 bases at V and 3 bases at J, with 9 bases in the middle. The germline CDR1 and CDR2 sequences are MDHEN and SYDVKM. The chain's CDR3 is CASSFNSNYEQYF. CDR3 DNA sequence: TGTGCCAGCAGTTTCAACAGTAACTACGAGCAGTACTTC.

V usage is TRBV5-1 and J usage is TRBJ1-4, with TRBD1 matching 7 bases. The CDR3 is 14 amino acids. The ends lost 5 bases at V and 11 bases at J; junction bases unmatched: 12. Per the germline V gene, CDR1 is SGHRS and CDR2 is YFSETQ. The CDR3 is CASSPDRAKGKLFF. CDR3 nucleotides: TGCGCCAGCAGTCCCGACAGGGCTAAAGGGAAACTGTTTTTT.

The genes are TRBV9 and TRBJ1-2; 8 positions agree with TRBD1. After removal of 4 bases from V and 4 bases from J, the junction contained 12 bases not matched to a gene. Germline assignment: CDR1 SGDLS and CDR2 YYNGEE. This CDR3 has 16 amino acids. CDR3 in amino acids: CASSTTDRGGGYGYTF. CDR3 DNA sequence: TGTGCCAGCAGCACTACCGACAGGGGAGGTGGCTATGGCTACACCTTC.

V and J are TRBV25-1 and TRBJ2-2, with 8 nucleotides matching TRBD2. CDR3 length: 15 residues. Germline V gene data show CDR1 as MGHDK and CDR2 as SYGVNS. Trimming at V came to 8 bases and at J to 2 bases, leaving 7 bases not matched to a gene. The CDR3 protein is CASQPGGPNTGELFF. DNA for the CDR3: TGTGCCAGCCAACCGGGGGGGCCAAACACCGGGGAGCTGTTTTTT. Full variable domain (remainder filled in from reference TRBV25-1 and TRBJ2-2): EADIYQTPRYLVIGTGKKITLECSQTMGHDKMYWYQQDPGMELHLIHYSYGVNSTEKGDLSSESTVSRIRTEHFPLTLESARPSHTSQYLCASQPGGPNTGELFFGEGSRLTVL.

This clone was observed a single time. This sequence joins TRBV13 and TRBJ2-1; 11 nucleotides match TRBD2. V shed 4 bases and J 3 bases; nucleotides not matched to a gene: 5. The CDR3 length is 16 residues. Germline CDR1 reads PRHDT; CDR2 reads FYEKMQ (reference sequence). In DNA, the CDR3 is TGTGCCAGCAGCTATTTTGGGACTAGCGGCTACAATGAGCAGTTCTTC. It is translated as CASSYFGTSGYNEQFF.

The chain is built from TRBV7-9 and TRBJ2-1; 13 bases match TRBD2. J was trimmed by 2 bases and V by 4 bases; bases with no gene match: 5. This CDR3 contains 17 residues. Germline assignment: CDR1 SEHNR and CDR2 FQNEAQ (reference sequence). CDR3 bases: TGTGCCAGCAGCTCCCGGACTAGCGGGAGCCCCTACAATGAGCAGTTCTTC. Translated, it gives CASSSRTSGSPYNEQFF.

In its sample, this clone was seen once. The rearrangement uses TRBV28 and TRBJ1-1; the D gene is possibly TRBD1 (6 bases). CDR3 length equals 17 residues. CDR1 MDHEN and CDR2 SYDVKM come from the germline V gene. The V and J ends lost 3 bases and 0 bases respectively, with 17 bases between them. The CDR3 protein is CASSFNRDEVLNTEAFF. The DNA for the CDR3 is TGTGCCAGCAGTTTTAACAGGGATGAAGTCCTGAACACTGAAGCTTTCTTT.

CDR3 sequence: CASSVSGRPYEQYF. For the CDR3, the DNA is TGTGCCAGCAGCGTATCCGGCAGGCCCTACGAGCAGTACTTC. This sequence joins TRBV9 and TRBJ2-7, with D hard to call. Germline CDR1 SGDLS, CDR2 YYNGEE. The V and J ends lost 1 base and 2 bases respectively, with 10 bases between them. The CDR3 runs to 14 residues. The complete variable domain, with remaining parts taken from reference TRBV9 and TRBJ2-7, reads DSGVTQTPKHLITATGQRVTLRCSPRSGDLSVYWYQQSLDQGLQFLIQYYNGEERAKGNILERFSAQQFPDLHSELNLSSLELGDSALYFCASSVSGRPYEQYFGPGTRLTVT.

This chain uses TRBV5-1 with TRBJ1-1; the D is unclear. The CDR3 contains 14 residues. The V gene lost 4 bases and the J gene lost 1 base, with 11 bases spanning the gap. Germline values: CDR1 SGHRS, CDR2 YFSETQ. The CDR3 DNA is TGCGCCAGCAGCCGAGGTGCGGCGAACACTGAAGCTTTCTTT. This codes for CASSRGAANTEAFF. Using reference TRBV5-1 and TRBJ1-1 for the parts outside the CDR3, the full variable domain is KAGVTQTPRYLIKTRGQQVTLSCSPISGHRSVSWYQQTPGQGLQFLFEYFSETQRNKGNFPGRFSGRQFSNSRSEMNVSTLELGDSALYLCASSRGAANTEAFFGQGTRLTVV.

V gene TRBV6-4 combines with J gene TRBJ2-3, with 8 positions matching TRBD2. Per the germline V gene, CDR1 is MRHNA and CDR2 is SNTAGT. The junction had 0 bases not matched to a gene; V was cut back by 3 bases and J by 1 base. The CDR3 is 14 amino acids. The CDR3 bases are TGTGCCAGCAGTGAAGCGGGAGGCACAGATACGCAGTATTTT. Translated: CASSEAGGTDTQYF.

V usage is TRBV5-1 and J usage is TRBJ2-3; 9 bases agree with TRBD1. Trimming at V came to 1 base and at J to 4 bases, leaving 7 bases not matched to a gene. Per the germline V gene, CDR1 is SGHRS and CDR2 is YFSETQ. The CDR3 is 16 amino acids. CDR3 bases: TGCGCCAGCAGCTTGTTCATTCGGACAGGGGCAGATACGCAGTATTTT. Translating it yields CASSLFIRTGADTQYF. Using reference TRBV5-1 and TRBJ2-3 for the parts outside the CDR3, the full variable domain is KAGVTQTPRYLIKTRGQQVTLSCSPISGHRSVSWYQQTPGQGLQFLFEYFSETQRNKGNFPGRFSGRQFSNSRSEMNVSTLELGDSALYLCASSLFIRTGADTQYFGPGTRLTVL.